This is a list of T cell receptor beta chains from one sample in a study of long-term antiretroviral therapy in people with HIV. Sequenced by immunoSEQ multiplex PCR; TCRdb stores in-frame clones only, minus some. The sample includes 30,000 to 35,000 clones, around 72% of them seen just once. Sequenced material: unsorted PBMCs, taken 3.1 years after starting antiretroviral therapy. The origin of the receptors is a woman aged 50 to 60 with HIV. The CDR3 runs from the conserved cysteine through the conserved F or W. Each record gives: V gene, J gene, CDR3 protein.

TRBV5-1	TRBJ1-5	CASRLIFGYNQPQHF
TRBV25-1	TRBJ2-3	CASSELREDTQYF
TRBV9	TRBJ1-3	CASSVESWIGDTIYF
TRBV25-1	TRBJ2-1	CASSEIEAGGFNEQFF
TRBV11-2	TRBJ2-7	CASSFGTSGYEQYF
TRBV11-2	TRBJ2-1	CASSLVSGLTYNEQFF
TRBV4-1	TRBJ1-1	CASSQDVPRSWATEAFF
TRBV5-4	TRBJ1-1	CASSHGQLEAFF
TRBV5-8	TRBJ1-4	CASSLREESNEKLFF
TRBV21-1	TRBJ1-1	CASSSRETEAFF
TRBV19	TRBJ1-2	CASSMSGSGYTF
TRBV28	TRBJ1-1	CASSPPNGESTEAFF
TRBV6-6	TRBJ2-2	CASSQIGELFF
TRBV6-1	TRBJ1-1	CATDRVDTEAFF
TRBV5-1	TRBJ1-3	CASSWDNRHGNTIYF
TRBV19	TRBJ1-2	CASTTNRELTYGYTF
TRBV7-6	TRBJ2-3	CASSFPSGGPSTDTQYF
TRBV27	TRBJ1-4	CASQGPTNEKLFF
TRBV6-6	TRBJ2-3	CASSYTGTSEEDTQYF
TRBV6-5	TRBJ1-2	CASSPPGGQVGYTF
TRBV27	TRBJ1-2	CASSFRGNYGYTF
TRBV11-1	TRBJ1-1	CASSRDGLNTEAFF
TRBV4-1	TRBJ2-7	CASSHTDRGRGYEQYF
TRBV7-9	TRBJ2-1	CASSYGPGGNNEQFF
TRBV18	TRBJ1-5	CASRTQGADQPQHF
TRBV20-1	TRBJ1-4	CSAPHEEKLFF
TRBV9	TRBJ1-5	CASSADPYSNQPQHF
TRBV5-1	TRBJ1-4	CASSLMGATNEKLFF
TRBV7-9	TRBJ1-2	CAAGGPNTANYGYTF